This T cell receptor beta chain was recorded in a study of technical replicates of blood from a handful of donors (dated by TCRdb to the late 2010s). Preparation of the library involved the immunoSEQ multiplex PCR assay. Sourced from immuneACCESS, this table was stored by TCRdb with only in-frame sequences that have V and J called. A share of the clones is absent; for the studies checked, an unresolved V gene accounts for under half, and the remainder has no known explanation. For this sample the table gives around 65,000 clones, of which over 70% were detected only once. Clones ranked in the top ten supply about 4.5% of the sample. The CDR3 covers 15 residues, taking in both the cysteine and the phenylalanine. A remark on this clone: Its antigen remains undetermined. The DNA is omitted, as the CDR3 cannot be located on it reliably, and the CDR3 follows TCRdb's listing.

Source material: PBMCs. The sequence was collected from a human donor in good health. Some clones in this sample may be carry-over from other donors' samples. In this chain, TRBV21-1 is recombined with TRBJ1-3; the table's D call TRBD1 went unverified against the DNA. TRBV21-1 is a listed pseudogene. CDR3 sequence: CASTTGVGAGNTIYF.